The 9 T cell receptor beta chains in this list originate from one sample, sequenced in a study of T cells in Graves' hyperthyroidism and ophthalmopathy (dated by TCRdb to the late 2010s). The library was made by multiplex PCR. Sequenced using an Illumina HiSeq 2000. TCR beta CDR3 regions were amplified from RNA transcripts. The TCR CDR3 was subjected to a first round of RT-PCR using the HTBI primer set and the Qiagen OneStep RT-PCR kit. TCRdb ran its own pipeline on the public reads, namely fastp trimming at Q25 and MiXCR clone calling, and kept in-frame beta chains. Identical CDR3 protein sequences are pooled into one entry, listed with their most common genes and DNA. The sample table contains about 380,000 distinct CDR3 sequences; only one count was recorded for roughly 18% of them. 35% to 50% of the sample lies in the top ten. The sequenced sample was blood. The receptors here all came from a man aged 18-30 years with Graves' ophthalmopathy.

This clonotype has ten or more counts. This chain uses TRBV2 with TRBJ2-5, with 11 positions matching TRBD2. After removal of 3 bases from V and 3 bases from J, the junction contained 0 bases not matched to a gene. The CDR3 is made up of 14 amino acids. Germline V CDR1 and CDR2: SNHLY, FYNNEI. The CDR3: CASSEGLAEETQYF. The CDR3 DNA reads TGTGCCAGCAGTGAGGGACTAGCGGAAGAGACCCAGTACTTC.

The rearrangement uses TRBV7-3 and TRBJ2-2, with 15 bases that match TRBD2. Trimming took 5 bases from V and 2 from J; bases not matched to a gene: 6. The CDR3 is made up of 18 amino acids. The germline V gene has CDR1 SGHTA and CDR2 FQGTGA. As DNA, the CDR3 is TGTGCCAGCAGCCCCCGGACTAGCGGGGGGGTAAACACCGGGGAGCTGTTTTTT. Encoded protein: CASSPRTSGGVNTGELFF.

The chain combines TRBV19 with TRBJ1-6; possibly TRBD1 for D (6 bases). Trimming removed 5 bases from V and 7 bases from J, with 18 bases in between. Germline V gene lookup returns CDR1 LNHDA and CDR2 SQIVND (reference sequence). This CDR3 is built from 16 residues. DNA of the CDR3: TGTGCCAGTAGTTACGGGGGCCTATCCGGCAATTCACCCCTCCACTTT. Translation: CASSYGGLSGNSPLHF.

The sample holds many counts of this clonotype. This chain uses TRBV19 with TRBJ2-2, with 12 bases lining up with TRBD2. V dropped 8 bases and J dropped 5; count of bases not matched to a gene: 3. The CDR3 has 14 amino acids. Germline CDR1 is LNHDA and CDR2 is SQIVND (reference sequence). CDR3 amino acids: CASASGGATGELFF. As DNA, the CDR3 is TGTGCCAGTGCTAGCGGGGGGGCGACCGGGGAGCTGTTTTTT.

This clonotype has more than one count but fewer than ten. This chain links TRBV10-3 with TRBJ1-2; no clear D. The CDR3 is 11 amino acids. The V gene's germline CDR1 is ENHRY and CDR2 SYGVKD. The V end was cut by 3 bases, the J end by 13 bases, with 12 bases between. CDR3 region: CAISDPSSVTF. CDR3 nucleotide sequence: TGTGCCATCAGTGACCCCTCTTCCGTCACCTTC.

This clonotype was recorded at least ten times. The gene calls are TRBV10-3 and TRBJ1-2, with no clear D. There are 15 residues in the CDR3. The V gene's germline CDR1 is ENHRY and CDR2 SYGVKD. Trimming took 2 bases from V and 0 from J, leaving 10 bases between them. The CDR3 spells CAISETALSNYGYTF. DNA of the CDR3: TGTGCCATCAGTGAGACAGCTCTCTCTAACTATGGCTACACCTTC.

This clonotype was found many times. The chain employs TRBV6-1 and TRBJ1-1; D possibly corresponds to TRBD1 (6 bases). Deletions cut 4 bases from V and 5 bases from J, with 14 bases between. Germline values: CDR1 MNHNS, CDR2 SASEGT. The length of the CDR3 is 14 residues. CDR3 nucleotides: TGTGCCAGCAGTGTCCTGGGGGCGGGTACTGAAGCTTTCTTT. As protein: CASSVLGAGTEAFF.

The J gene is TRBJ1-3, the V gene TRBV10-3; TRBD1 matches at 9 bases. V dropped 6 bases and J dropped 0; count of bases not matched to a gene: 3. CDR1 ENHRY and CDR2 SYGVKD come from the germline V gene. The CDR3 has 15 amino acids. CDR3 sequence: CAISPGQGSGNTIYF. For the CDR3, the DNA is TGTGCCATCAGCCCGGGACAGGGCTCTGGAAACACCATATATTTT.

This clonotype showed up just a few times. The chain joins TRBV11-3 to TRBJ2-2; D is possibly TRBD1 (7 bases). The CDR3 runs to 14 residues. In germline, CDR1 is SGHNT, CDR2 YENEEA. The V gene lost 5 bases and the J gene lost 3 bases, with 10 bases spanning the gap. The CDR3 sequence is CASSVRGDTGELFF. In DNA, the CDR3 is TGTGCCAGCAGCGTCAGGGGGGACACCGGGGAGCTGTTTTTT. The variable domain in full, completed from reference TRBV11-3 and TRBJ2-2, reads EAGVVQSPRYKIIEKKQPVAFWCNPISGHNTLYWYLQNLGQGPELLIRYENEEAVDDSQLPKDRFSAERLKGVDSTLKIQPAELGDSAVYLCASSVRGDTGELFFGEGSRLTVL.